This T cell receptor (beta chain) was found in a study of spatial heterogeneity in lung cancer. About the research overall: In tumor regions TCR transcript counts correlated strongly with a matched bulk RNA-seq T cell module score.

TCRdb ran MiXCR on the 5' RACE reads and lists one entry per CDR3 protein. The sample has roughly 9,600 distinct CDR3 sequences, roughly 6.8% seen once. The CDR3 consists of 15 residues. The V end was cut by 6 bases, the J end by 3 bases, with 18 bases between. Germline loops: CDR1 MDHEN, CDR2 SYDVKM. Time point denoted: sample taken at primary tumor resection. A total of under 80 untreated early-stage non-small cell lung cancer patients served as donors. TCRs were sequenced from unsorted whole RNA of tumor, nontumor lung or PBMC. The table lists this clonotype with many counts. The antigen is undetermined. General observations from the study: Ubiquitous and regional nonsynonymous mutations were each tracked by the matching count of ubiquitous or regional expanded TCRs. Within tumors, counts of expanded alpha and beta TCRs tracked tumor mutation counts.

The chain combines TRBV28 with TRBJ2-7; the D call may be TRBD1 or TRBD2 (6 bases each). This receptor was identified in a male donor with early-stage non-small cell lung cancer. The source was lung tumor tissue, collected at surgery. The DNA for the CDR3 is TGTGCCAGCAGACGAGACAGAAGGGGGGTCTACGAGCAGTACTTC. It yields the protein CASRRDRRGVYEQYF. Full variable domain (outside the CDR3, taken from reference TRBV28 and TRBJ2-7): DVKVTQSSRYLVKRTGEKVFLECVQDMDHENMFWYRQDPGLGLRLIYFSYDVKMKEKGDIPEGYSVSREKKERFSLILESASTNQTSMYLCASRRDRRGVYEQYFGPGTRLTVT.